Listed here is a single T cell receptor (beta chain). Its target is not known. This sample is part of a study of vaccination effects on CD4 cells after COVID-19. General study findings and limits: Marked clonal contraction was seen in infection- and vaccine-induced clones late after vaccination. Few convalescent patients were included, and no early post-infection timepoints were sampled. The vaccine-induced clones of healthy vaccinees included only 1 of 255 that cross-reacted with common cold coronaviruses.

Between the trimmed V and J ends, which lost 0 bases and 0 bases, there was a span of 6 bases. Germline lookup yields CDR1 SGHRS and CDR2 YFSETQ. The CDR3 consists of 14 residues. TCRdb's copy holds only in-frame clones and misses some; the assay was immunoSEQ multiplex PCR. The repertoire holds approximately 13,000 clones, with about 80% as singletons. Expansion of antigen-specific CD4+ T cells with viral peptide pools was carried out by the ViraFEST assay before sequencing. Following a roughly 11-day culture, CD4+ T cells were purified. The TCR comes from a human donor who received a COVID-19 vaccine. This chain connects TRBV5-1 to TRBJ1-2; the D is unclear. Sample: CD4+ T cells from PBMCs cultured with HCoV-229E spike peptides, taken before COVID-19 vaccination. The CDR3, as DNA: TGCGCCAGCAGCTTGGACAGTACTAACTATGGCTACACCTTC. Translating gives CASSLDSTNYGYTF.